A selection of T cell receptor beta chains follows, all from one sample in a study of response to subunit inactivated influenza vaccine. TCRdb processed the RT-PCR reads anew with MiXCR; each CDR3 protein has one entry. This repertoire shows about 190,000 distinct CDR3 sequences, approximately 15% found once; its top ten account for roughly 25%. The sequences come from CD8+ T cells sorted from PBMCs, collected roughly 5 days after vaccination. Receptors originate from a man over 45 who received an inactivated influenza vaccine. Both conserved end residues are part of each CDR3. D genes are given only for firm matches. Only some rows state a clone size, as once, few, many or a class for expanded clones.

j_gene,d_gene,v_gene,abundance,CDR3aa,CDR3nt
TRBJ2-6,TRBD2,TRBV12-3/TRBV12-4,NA,CASSSGGGANVLTF,TGTGCCAGCAGTAGCGGGGGGGGCGCCAACGTCCTGACTTTC
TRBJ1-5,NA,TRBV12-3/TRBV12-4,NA,CASSSWRGDMGQPQHF,TGTGCCAGCAGCTCCTGGCGGGGGGATATGGGTCAGCCCCAGCATTTT
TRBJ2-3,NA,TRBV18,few,CASSPARYGTGTDTQYF,TGTGCCAGCTCACCCGCCCGGTACGGGACTGGCACAGATACGCAGTATTTT
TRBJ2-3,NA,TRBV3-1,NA,CASSRRSSYTDTQYF,TGTGCCAGCAGCCGGAGGTCCTCATACACAGATACGCAGTATTTT
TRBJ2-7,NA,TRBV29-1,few,CSVTGSYEQYF,TGCAGCGTGACCGGGTCCTACGAGCAGTACTTC
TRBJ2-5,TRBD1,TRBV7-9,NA,CASRPYPGTVQETQYF,TGTGCCAGCAGACCTTACCCTGGGACAGTCCAAGAGACCCAGTACTTC
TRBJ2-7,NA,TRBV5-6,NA,CASSLLTFSYEQYF,TGTGCAAGCAGCTTGCTGACGTTCTCCTACGAGCAGTACTTC
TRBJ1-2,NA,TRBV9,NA,CASSVVDNYGYTF,TGTGCCAGCAGCGTAGTGGATAACTATGGCTACACCTTC
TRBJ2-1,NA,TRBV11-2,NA,CASSLAFQLSYNEQFF,TGTGCCAGCAGCTTAGCCTTCCAGCTCTCCTACAATGAGCAGTTCTTC
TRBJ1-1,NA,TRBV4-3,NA,CASKRVDMNTEAFF,TGCGCCAGCAAACGGGTAGACATGAACACTGAAGCTTTCTTT
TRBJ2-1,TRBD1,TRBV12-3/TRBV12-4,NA,CASRGPGTANEQFF,TGTGCCAGCAGGGGCCCCGGGACAGCGAATGAGCAGTTCTTC
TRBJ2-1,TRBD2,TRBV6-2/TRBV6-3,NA,CASSYTTSGGGNEQFF,TGTGCCAGCAGTTACACGACTAGCGGGGGGGGCAATGAGCAGTTCTTC
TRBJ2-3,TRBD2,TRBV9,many,CASSGTSGRTDTQYF,TGTGCCAGCAGCGGAACTAGCGGGCGCACAGATACGCAGTATTTT
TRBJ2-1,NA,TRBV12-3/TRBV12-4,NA,CASSLVGVNNEQFF,TGTGCCAGCAGTTTAGTTGGGGTTAACAATGAGCAGTTCTTC
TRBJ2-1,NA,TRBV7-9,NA,CASSADRDNEQFF,TGTGCCAGCAGCGCGGACCGTGACAATGAGCAGTTCTTC
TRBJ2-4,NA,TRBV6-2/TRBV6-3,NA,CASSPQGVENIQYF,TGTGCCAGCAGCCCACAGGGAGTGGAGAACATTCAGTACTTC
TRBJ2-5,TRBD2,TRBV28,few,CASSPTRREKETQYF,TGTGCCAGCAGTCCGACTCGGCGGGAGAAAGAGACCCAGTACTTC
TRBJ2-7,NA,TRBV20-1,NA,CSARDRLRPNYEQYF,TGCAGTGCTAGAGATCGTCTAAGACCTAACTACGAGCAGTACTTC
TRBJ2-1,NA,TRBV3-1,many,CASSEMTSVDEQFF,TGTGCCAGCAGCGAAATGACTAGTGTGGATGAGCAGTTCTTC
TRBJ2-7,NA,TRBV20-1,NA,CSARLRGLYEQYF,TGCAGTGCTAGACTGCGGGGCCTCTACGAGCAGTACTTC
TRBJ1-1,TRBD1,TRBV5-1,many,CASSWGQSLNTEAFF,TGCGCCAGCAGCTGGGGACAGTCGCTGAACACTGAAGCTTTCTTT
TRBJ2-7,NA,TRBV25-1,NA,CAGSEWGYEQYF,TGTGCCGGCAGTGAATGGGGCTACGAGCAGTACTTC
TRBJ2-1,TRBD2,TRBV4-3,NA,CASSVAVAGEGRHNEQFF,TGCGCCAGCAGCGTTGCGGTAGCGGGAGAAGGAAGGCACAATGAGCAGTTCTTC
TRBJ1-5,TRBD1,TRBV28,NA,CASRPGQNSNQPQHF,TGTGCCAGCAGACCGGGACAGAATAGCAATCAGCCCCAGCATTTT
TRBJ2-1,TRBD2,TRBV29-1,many,CSVEGLAGPTSYNEQFF,TGCAGCGTTGAAGGACTAGCGGGTCCTACCTCATACAATGAGCAGTTCTTC
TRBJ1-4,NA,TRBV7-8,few,CASSDRDANEKLFF,TGTGCCAGCAGCGACCGGGACGCGAATGAAAAACTGTTTTTT
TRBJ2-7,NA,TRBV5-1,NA,CASTPMRGRTYEQYF,TGCGCCAGCACCCCAATGCGGGGTCGTACCTACGAGCAGTACTTC
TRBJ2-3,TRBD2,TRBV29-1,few,CSSVVRGAGTSGTDTQYF,TGCAGCTCCGTGGTGCGGGGGGCCGGGACTAGCGGCACAGATACGCAGTATTTT
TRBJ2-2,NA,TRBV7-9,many,CASLEAGELFF,TGTGCCAGCTTGGAAGCCGGGGAGCTGTTTTTT
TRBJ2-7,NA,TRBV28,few,CASSPMPMGYEQYF,TGTGCCAGCAGCCCAATGCCTATGGGCTACGAGCAGTACTTC
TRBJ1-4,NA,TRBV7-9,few,CASSPTGEANEKLFF,TGTGCCAGCAGCCCCACGGGGGAGGCTAATGAAAAACTGTTTTTT
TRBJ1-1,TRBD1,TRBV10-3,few,CAISESWGQGVNTEAFF,TGTGCCATCAGTGAGTCGTGGGGACAGGGGGTGAACACTGAAGCTTTCTTT
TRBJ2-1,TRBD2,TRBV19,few,CASSIRASGSNEQFF,TGTGCCAGTAGTATCAGGGCTAGCGGGAGCAATGAGCAGTTCTTC
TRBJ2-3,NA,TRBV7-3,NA,CASSPMERSSTDTQYF,TGTGCCAGCAGCCCAATGGAGCGGTCTAGCACAGATACGCAGTATTTT
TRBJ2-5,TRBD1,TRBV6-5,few,CASSYSAGGETQYF,TGTGCCAGCAGTTACTCGGCAGGGGGAGAGACCCAGTACTTC
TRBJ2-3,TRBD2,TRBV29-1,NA,CSVSRTSGWTDTQYF,TGCAGCGTATCCAGGACTAGTGGTTGGACAGATACGCAGTATTTT
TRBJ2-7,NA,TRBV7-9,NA,CASSSVDNYEQYF,TGTGCCAGCAGCTCCGTGGACAACTACGAGCAGTACTTC
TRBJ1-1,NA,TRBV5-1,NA,CASSLQGMGYTEAFF,TGCGCCAGCAGCTTGCAGGGGATGGGGTACACTGAAGCTTTCTTT
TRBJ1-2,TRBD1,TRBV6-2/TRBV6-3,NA,CASSYSRTGGRDNYGYTF,TGTGCCAGCAGTTACTCCAGGACAGGGGGGAGAGACAACTATGGCTACACCTTC
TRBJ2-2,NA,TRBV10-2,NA,CASSARRLGRSTNTGELFF,TGCGCCAGCAGTGCCAGGCGTCTGGGTCGGAGCACAAACACCGGGGAGCTGTTTTTT
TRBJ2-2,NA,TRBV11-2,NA,CASSPLGWGTGELFF,TGTGCCAGCAGCCCCCTTGGCTGGGGCACCGGGGAGCTGTTTTTT